What follows are 32 T cell receptor beta chains derived from one specimen sequenced in a study of shared clonotypes between healthy human individuals (dated by TCRdb to about 2020). Receptors were amplified or captured by the immunoSEQ multiplex PCR assay. TCRdb took over this immuneACCESS table, retaining in-frame rearrangements with V and J assigned. Such tables are incomplete; in checked studies, under half of the missing clones stem from an unresolved V gene, and the remainder is unexplained. The sample includes roughly 700,000 clones, with approximately 79% observed a single time. The ten largest clones represent 1.5% to 2% of the sample. What was sequenced was memory CD4+ T cells sorted from blood. The cell subset or site label on this specimen signifies: CD45RA-negative fraction. Every receptor here comes from a woman aged 30 to 39 in good health.

This clone was seen a single time. The chain joins TRBV7-2 to TRBJ2-7; 7 bases line up with TRBD2. V lost 6 bases and J lost 7; bases outside the gene matches: 12. The CDR3 loop spans 14 amino acids. CDR1 is SGHTA, CDR2 FQGNSA, per germline. DNA of the CDR3: TGTGCCAGCAGTCCCGGGGGGAGCCTACGAGAGCAGTACTTC. Protein product: CASSPGGSLREQYF.

V is TRBV11-2 and J is TRBJ1-1; the D is unclear. This CDR3 comprises 14 residues. V lost 5 bases and J 0 bases, leaving 10 bases between the germline ends. Germline CDR1 and CDR2: SGHAT and FQNNGV. CDR3 region: CASSPFSLNTEAFF. CDR3 nucleotide sequence: TGTGCCAGCAGCCCATTCTCCCTGAACACTGAAGCTTTCTTT.

This clone was found a few times. This chain joins TRBV11-2 and TRBJ2-7; possibly TRBD2 for D (6 bases). This CDR3 has 13 amino acids. CDR1 and CDR2 (germline): SGHAT, FQNNGV. V shed 5 bases and J shed 4 bases, with 12 bases lying between them. The CDR3 bases are TGTGCCAGCAGCCGAACGGGGAGGTACGAGCAGTACTTC. It codes for CASSRTGRYEQYF.

This chain connects TRBV4-2 to TRBJ1-2; D unclear. Germline CDR1 is LGHNA and CDR2 is YNFKEQ. Trimming cost V 0 bases and J 4 bases, with 6 bases left between them. This CDR3 comprises 13 residues. The CDR3 DNA sequence: TGTGCCAGCAGCCAAGAACCAGGCTATGGCTACACCTTC. This encodes CASSQEPGYGYTF.

This clone showed up just once. This chain connects TRBV6-1 to TRBJ2-7; D gene ambiguous. Trimming shortened V by 6 bases and J by 1 base, and 10 bases separated the two germline ends. The V gene's germline CDR1 is MNHNS and CDR2 SASEGT. The CDR3 totals 13 residues. CDR3: CASRFASSYEQYF. The CDR3 DNA follows: TGTGCCAGCAGATTTGCTAGTTCCTACGAGCAGTACTTC.

This clone showed up just a few times. The rearrangement uses TRBV2 and TRBJ2-3, with D possibly TRBD1 on 5 matching bases. From germline, CDR1 is SNHLY and CDR2 FYNNEI. Between the trimmed V and J ends, which lost 6 bases and 9 bases, there was a span of 19 bases. The length of the CDR3 is 14 residues. CDR3 sequence (DNA): TGTGCCAGCAGCGAACAAACAACACAGGAAACGCAGTATTTT. This gives the protein CASSEQTTQETQYF. Drawing the rest from reference TRBV2 and TRBJ2-3, the complete variable domain is EPEVTQTPSHQVTQMGQEVILRCVPISNHLYFYWYRQILGQKVEFLVSFYNNEISEKSEIFDDQFSVERPDGSNFTLKIRSTKLEDSAMYFCASSEQTTQETQYFGPGTRLTVL.

The V call is TRBV28, the J call TRBJ2-3; tentative D call: TRBD1 (5 bases). The CDR3 is 17 residues long. Germline CDR1 is MDHEN and CDR2 is SYDVKM. Deletions cut 6 bases from V and 2 bases from J, with 21 bases between. Here the CDR3 reads CASSKGAGDPLTDTQYF. In nucleotides, the CDR3 is TGTGCCAGCAGCAAAGGGGCCGGCGACCCCCTCACAGATACGCAGTATTTT.

This clone was detected a few times. This chain links TRBV30 with TRBJ2-3; 13 positions agree with TRBD2. Per the germline V gene, CDR1 is GTSNPN and CDR2 is SVGIG (reference sequence). The CDR3 sequence is 15 residues long. The V segment lost 4 bases and the J segment 4 bases; nucleotides outside the gene matches: 5. The CDR3 spells CAWIRTSGRPDTQYF. CDR3 coding DNA: TGTGCCTGGATTCGGACTAGCGGGAGACCAGATACGCAGTATTTT.

This chain uses TRBV5-4 with TRBJ2-7; D ambiguous. CDR1 and CDR2 from the germline V gene are SGHNT and YYREEE (reference sequence). This CDR3 is built from 13 residues. The V gene lost 4 bases and the J gene lost 0 bases, with 8 bases spanning the gap. The CDR3 DNA sequence: TGTGCCAGCAGCCCCAACCTCTCCTACGAGCAGTACTTC. Protein product: CASSPNLSYEQYF.

J is TRBJ1-4 and V is TRBV28; D call uncertain. The CDR3 is 14 residues long. V was trimmed by 7 bases and J by 7 bases, leaving 16 bases between them. CDR1 is MDHEN and CDR2 is SYDVKM in the germline V gene. CDR3 loop: CASTKGQVREKLFF. The CDR3 DNA sequence: TGTGCCAGCACCAAGGGTCAGGTCCGTGAAAAACTGTTTTTT.

The genes are TRBV21-1 and TRBJ2-6; the D call TRBD2 from the table was never checked on the DNA. TRBV21-1 counts as a pseudogene. The CDR3 runs 15 residues. This CDR3 is CASTSVDSGANVLTF. The CDR3 DNA follows: TGTGCCAGCACCAGCGTCGACTCTGGGGCCAACGTCCTGACTTTC.

The rearrangement joins TRBV2 to TRBJ1-1; possibly TRBD1 for D (5 bases). The CDR3 is 15 residues long. The germline CDR1 and CDR2 sequences are SNHLY and FYNNEI. Trimming pared 8 bases from V and 0 bases from J, leaving 16 bases between. CDR3 protein: CASDSLWGLNTEAFF. CDR3 bases: TGTGCCAGCGATAGCCTCTGGGGCCTGAACACTGAAGCTTTCTTT.

DNA for the CDR3: TGTGCCTGCCCAATGGGGCAGGGGGAGACCCAGTACTTC. The encoded protein is CACPMGQGETQYF. J is TRBJ2-5 and V is TRBV30, with D tentatively TRBD1 (6 bases). The CDR3 length is 13 residues. CDR1 and CDR2 from the germline V gene are GTSNPN and SVGIG (reference sequence). Trimming stripped 6 bases from V and 5 bases from J, with 16 bases between.

The chain carries TRBV19 and TRBJ1-1; D might be TRBD1 (6 bases). V was pared by 7 bases and J by 0 bases, with 21 bases between. Germline assignment: CDR1 LNHDA and CDR2 SQIVND (reference sequence). The CDR3 totals 17 residues. The CDR3 nucleotides are TGTGCCAGTAAGGGCGGATGGGGGCGGAAAATGAACACTGAAGCTTTCTTT. The encoded protein is CASKGGWGRKMNTEAFF.

This rearrangement joins TRBV11-2 to TRBJ2-7; D is unresolved. V was cut by 5 bases and J by 5 bases, with 13 bases left in between. CDR3 length: 13 residues. Germline V lookup: CDR1 SGHAT, CDR2 FQNNGV. CDR3 nucleotides: TGTGCCAGCAGCCAAAGAGTGGGGAACGAGCAGTACTTC. Translating gives CASSQRVGNEQYF.

This chain joins TRBV2 and TRBJ1-1; unclear D gene. This CDR3 comprises 13 residues. V was trimmed by 5 bases and J by 4 bases, leaving 11 bases between them. CDR1 and CDR2 from the germline V gene are SNHLY and FYNNEI. The CDR3 DNA reads TGTGCCAGCAGTTCCGGACGGGCCACTGAAGCTTTCTTT. Protein sequence: CASSSGRATEAFF.

V and J are TRBV25-1 and TRBJ2-5; 8 bases are shared with TRBD2. CDR1 is MGHDK, CDR2 SYGVNS, per germline. Losses at the gene ends were 8 bases for V and 4 bases for J; bases not matched to a gene: 12. The CDR3 has 15 residues. CDR3 amino acids: CASLARLARIETQYF. The CDR3, as DNA: TGTGCCAGCCTCGCCCGACTAGCGAGGATAGAGACCCAGTACTTC.

This clone was found once. The CDR3 sequence is CASSPNGGRAGEQYF. CDR3 DNA: TGTGCCAGCAGTCCGAATGGCGGGAGGGCTGGAGAGCAGTACTTC. J is TRBJ2-7 and V is TRBV6-5; 9 bases line up with TRBD2. CDR3 length: 15 amino acids. The V gene's germline CDR1 is MNHEY and CDR2 SVGAGI. J was trimmed by 7 bases and V by 5 bases; bases with no gene match: 12.

The chain uses TRBV27 and TRBJ2-7; perhaps TRBD1 as D (6 bases). The CDR3 covers 12 residues. The germline CDR1 and CDR2 sequences are MNHEY and SMNVEV (reference sequence). Between the trimmed V and J ends, which lost 5 bases and 4 bases, there was a span of 9 bases. The CDR3 spells CASSATGYEQYF. The DNA of the CDR3 is TGTGCCAGCAGTGCTACAGGGTACGAGCAGTACTTC.

To note about this clone: This CDR3 is also generated by other DNA sequences in the sample. The V gene is TRBV2, the J gene TRBJ2-1, with 10 bases lining up with TRBD2. The trim removed 4 bases at V and 6 bases at J, leaving 6 bases unmatched. The CDR3 spans 15 residues. Germline loops: CDR1 SNHLY, CDR2 FYNNEI. The CDR3 reads CASSVLAGSPNEQFF. Written as DNA, the CDR3 is TGTGCCAGCAGTGTACTAGCGGGATCACCCAATGAGCAGTTCTTC.

The rearrangement links TRBV9 to TRBJ1-4; D is possibly TRBD1 (5 bases). Trimming took off 4 bases at V and 7 bases at J, with 20 bases between the two ends. The CDR3 consists of 16 residues. From germline, CDR1 is SGDLS and CDR2 YYNGEE. The CDR3 region has the DNA TGTGCCAGCAGCTTAGAATCAACAGGTTCGGTTGAAAAACTGTTTTTT. Amino acid sequence: CASSLESTGSVEKLFF.

The chain uses TRBV7-9 and TRBJ1-4, with D unclear. With 1 base removed from V and 8 bases from J, the gap between germline ends came to 8 bases. This CDR3 has 13 residues. CDR1 and CDR2 (germline): SEHNR, FQNEAQ (reference sequence). The DNA of the CDR3 is TGTGCCAGCAGCTTAGGGGGTTGGGAAAAACTGTTTTTT. Its translation is CASSLGGWEKLFF.

The V gene is TRBV7-6, the J gene TRBJ2-1; D unresolved. From germline, CDR1 is SGHVS and CDR2 FNYEAQ. The CDR3 length is 16 residues. The V end lost 5 bases, the J end lost 0 bases, and 14 bases lay between the germline ends. CDR3 nucleotides: TGTGCCAGCAGCCCCACCGACTCCAGCTCCTACAATGAGCAGTTCTTC. This codes for CASSPTDSSSYNEQFF. The full variable domain, in which reference TRBV7-6 and TRBJ2-1 provide the parts outside the CDR3, is GAGVSQSPRYKVTKRGQDVALRCDPISGHVSLYWYRQALGQGPEFLTYFNYEAQQDKSGLPNDRFSAERPEGSISTLTIQRTEQRDSAMYRCASSPTDSSSYNEQFFGPGTRLTVL.

The chain employs TRBV19 and TRBJ2-2; D ambiguous. This CDR3 comprises 14 residues. The V end lost 5 bases, the J end lost 3 bases, and 10 bases lay between the germline ends. Per germline, CDR1 LNHDA and CDR2 SQIVND (reference sequence). The CDR3 DNA sequence: TGTGCCAGTAGTCCTGACTTTGACACCGGGGAGCTGTTTTTT. This gives the protein CASSPDFDTGELFF.

This clone was observed a single time. At the DNA level, this CDR3 is encoded by other sequences in the same sample as well. The J gene is TRBJ1-4, the V gene TRBV6-5; no definite D call. This CDR3 is built from 14 residues. In germline, CDR1 is MNHEY, CDR2 SVGAGI. V was shortened by 0 bases and J by 2 bases, with 4 bases between the two germline ends. CDR3 in DNA: TGTGCCAGCAGTTACTCGGCCACTAATGAAAAACTGTTTTTT. This gives the protein CASSYSATNEKLFF.

The chain couples TRBV30 to TRBJ2-7; TRBD2 might be the D (5 bases). With 3 bases removed from V and 3 bases from J, the gap between germline ends came to 9 bases. Germline V gene lookup returns CDR1 GTSNPN and CDR2 SVGIG (reference sequence). CDR3 length: 12 amino acids. The CDR3, as DNA: TGTGCCTGGAGCGGGATGCGCTACGAGCAGTACTTC. Translating gives CAWSGMRYEQYF.

As to this clone: Different DNA sequences within this sample yield the same CDR3. The chain has TRBV6-6 and TRBJ1-5; D gene uncertain. V lost 6 bases and J 5 bases, leaving 14 bases between the germline ends. Per germline, CDR1 MNHNY and CDR2 SVGAGI (reference sequence). This CDR3 contains 14 residues. In nucleotides, the CDR3 is TGTGCCAGCAGACCCCGGACGGGTCATCAGCCCCAGCATTTT. Amino acids: CASRPRTGHQPQHF.

The V call is TRBV18, the J call TRBJ2-7, with D tentatively TRBD1 or TRBD2 (6 bases each). Looked up from germline, CDR1 is KGHSH and CDR2 is LQKENI. Between the trimmed V and J ends, which lost 6 bases and 5 bases, there was a span of 11 bases. The CDR3 totals 12 residues. CDR3 DNA sequence: TGTGCCAGCTCGAGGGGGGTAGACGAGCAGTACTTC. This translates into CASSRGVDEQYF.

This clone came up a few times. The rearrangement links TRBV29-1 to TRBJ2-1; D might be TRBD2 (6 bases). Trimming took off 0 bases at V and 0 bases at J, with 12 bases between the two ends. Germline V lookup: CDR1 SQVTM, CDR2 ANQGSEA. This CDR3 has 16 residues. The CDR3 loop is CSVEDRSGPSYNEQFF. CDR3 nucleotides: TGCAGCGTTGAAGATCGTAGCGGACCCTCCTACAATGAGCAGTTCTTC.

The V and J genes are TRBV15 and TRBJ1-1; D is undetermined. Per the germline V gene, CDR1 is LNHNV and CDR2 is YYDKDF (reference sequence). The CDR3 consists of 13 residues. Trimming removed 2 bases from V and 4 bases from J, with 8 bases in between. CDR3 loop: CATSRNLGTEAFF. CDR3 coding DNA: TGTGCCACCAGCAGAAACCTAGGCACTGAAGCTTTCTTT.

This clone was seen more than once but under ten times. The chain couples TRBV6-1 to TRBJ1-1; D not resolved. Germline V lookup: CDR1 MNHNS, CDR2 SASEGT. This CDR3 has 14 residues. With 7 bases removed from V and 4 bases from J, the gap between germline ends came to 16 bases. The CDR3 bases are TGTGCCAGCATTGGAGGCAGGCGAGTCACTGAAGCTTTCTTT. Translated: CASIGGRRVTEAFF.

The chain couples TRBV7-2 to TRBJ1-1; tentatively, D is TRBD1 (5 bases). The ends were cut back, 1 base at V and 5 bases at J, with 14 bases in the middle. Germline lookup yields CDR1 SGHTA and CDR2 FQGNSA. CDR3 size: 15 residues. Here the CDR3 DNA reads TGTGCCAGCAGCTTAGGTGGGGGACTAGCGACTGAAGCTTTCTTT. It encodes CASSLGGGLATEAFF.